This passage covers 17 T cell receptor beta chains from one sample sequenced in a study of cytomegalovirus exposure and HLA in healthy donors. 13 Jbeta primers and 60 Vbeta primers were used for the PCR. Some clones are missing from TCRdb's copy, which holds only in-frame ones; the method was immunoSEQ multiplex PCR. This table lists about 84,000 clones. The sample consisted of PBMCs. These receptor sequences come from a man aged 50 to 59 in good health and CMV-seronegative.

V gene TRBV29-1 combines with J gene TRBJ2-1; 7 bases fit TRBD1. The length of the CDR3 is 13 residues. The J segment lost 3 bases and the V segment lost 6 bases, leaving 5 bases of the junction unmatched. Germline CDR1 is SQVTM and CDR2 is ANQGSEA. The CDR3 DNA follows: TGCAGCGTCTTACAGGGGTTCTACAATGAGCAGTTCTTC. Translated: CSVLQGFYNEQFF.

V usage is TRBV18 and J usage is TRBJ2-6; 7 bases are shared with TRBD1. Germline CDR1 reads KGHSH; CDR2 reads LQKENI. Losses at the gene ends were 0 bases for V and 3 bases for J; bases not matched to a gene: 11. This CDR3 is built from 19 residues. The CDR3 region is CASSPPEGGGKDGANVLTF. The CDR3 nucleotides are TGTGCCAGCTCACCACCGGAAGGGGGCGGAAAAGATGGGGCCAACGTCCTGACTTTC.

The gene calls are TRBV30 and TRBJ2-5; D is unclear. Germline CDR1 reads GTSNPN; CDR2 reads SVGIG (reference sequence). The CDR3 sequence is 14 residues long. V lost 0 bases and J lost 6, with 14 bases in between. CDR3 sequence: CAWSVRGGSKTQYF. CDR3 coding DNA: TGTGCCTGGAGTGTACGTGGCGGTTCAAAGACCCAGTACTTC.

The gene calls are TRBV5-6 and TRBJ1-5, with D perhaps matching TRBD1 (5 bases). This CDR3 comprises 16 residues. The ends were cut back, 2 bases at V and 2 bases at J, with 14 bases in the middle. The germline CDR1 and CDR2 sequences are SGHDT and YYEEEE. As DNA, the CDR3 is TGTGCCAGCAGCTTTCCCAGGGATCTCCGCAATCAGCCCCAGCATTTT. Protein sequence: CASSFPRDLRNQPQHF.

CDR3 loop: CASSLSPLVGGFNQPQHF. Written as DNA, the CDR3 is TGTGCCAGCAGTTTATCGCCGCTGGTCGGGGGGTTTAACCAGCCCCAGCATTTT. V gene TRBV27 combines with J gene TRBJ1-5; maybe TRBD1 (5 bases). The CDR3 has 18 amino acids. Trimming shortened V by 0 bases and J by 7 bases, and 22 bases separated the two germline ends. Germline CDR1 and CDR2: MNHEY and SMNVEV (reference sequence).

V usage is TRBV19 and J usage is TRBJ1-5; tentative D call: TRBD1 (6 bases). Germline V gene sequence: CDR1 LNHDA, CDR2 SQIVND (reference sequence). The CDR3 has 16 amino acids. V gave up 4 bases and J gave up 6 bases, with 19 bases separating them. CDR3 sequence (DNA): TGTGCCAGTAGTAATATAACAGGGTTGGTGGGTCAGCCCCAGCATTTT. This gives the protein CASSNITGLVGQPQHF. Drawing the rest from reference TRBV19 and TRBJ1-5, the complete variable domain is DGGITQSPKYLFRKEGQNVTLSCEQNLNHDAMYWYRQDPGQGLRLIYYSQIVNDFQKGDIAEGYSVSREKKESFPLTVTSAQKNPTAFYLCASSNITGLVGQPQHFGDGTRLSIL.

The chain is built from TRBV30 and TRBJ2-2, with a possible D match to TRBD2 (5 bases). The CDR3 is 13 residues long. The germline V gene encodes CDR1 GTSNPN and CDR2 SVGIG (reference sequence). Deletions cut 4 bases from V and 5 bases from J, with 11 bases between. The CDR3: CAWNEGYTGELFF. The CDR3 DNA reads as TGTGCCTGGAACGAGGGTTATACCGGGGAGCTGTTTTTT.

V gene TRBV7-3 combines with J gene TRBJ1-2; a weak D match, TRBD1 (5 bases). Trimming left V 0 bases short and J 7 bases short, with 18 bases between. This CDR3 is 16 amino acids long. Germline V CDR1 and CDR2: SGHTA, FQGTGA. CDR3 sequence reads: CASSLTGGDLFGGYTF. The CDR3 DNA sequence: TGTGCCAGCAGCTTAACAGGAGGGGACCTCTTTGGTGGCTACACCTTC. The variable domain in full, completed from reference TRBV7-3 and TRBJ1-2, reads GAGVSQTPSNKVTEKGKYVELRCDPISGHTALYWYRQSLGQGPEFLIYFQGTGAADDSGLPNDRFFAVRPEGSVSTLKIQRTERGDSAVYLCASSLTGGDLFGGYTFGSGTRLTVV.

V gene TRBV5-1 combines with J gene TRBJ1-3, with TRBD1 matching over 7 bases. The CDR3 is made up of 17 amino acids. The germline gives CDR1 SGHRS, CDR2 YFSETQ. Trimming removed 1 base from V and 0 bases from J; junction bases left unmatched: 7. The CDR3 sequence: CASSLPGGLSSGNTIYF. The CDR3 region has the DNA TGCGCCAGCAGCTTGCCAGGGGGGCTCAGCTCTGGAAACACCATATATTTT.

This sequence joins TRBV11-3 and TRBJ2-1, with 7 bases lining up with TRBD2. With V trimmed by 3 bases and J by 4 bases, 9 bases remained unmatched. From germline, CDR1 is SGHNT and CDR2 YENEEA. The CDR3 has 16 residues. CDR3: CASSFRGASGYNEQFF. The DNA for the CDR3 is TGTGCCAGCAGCTTCCGGGGTGCTAGCGGATACAATGAGCAGTTCTTC.

The genes are TRBV6-5 and TRBJ2-5; tentative D call: TRBD1 (7 bases). The J call is in doubt because the DNA end fits TRBJ2-7 better. Per the germline V gene, CDR1 is MNHEY and CDR2 is SVGAGI. There are 14 residues in the CDR3. For the CDR3, the DNA is TGTGCCAGCAGTTACGGCGGGACAGTCTACGAGCAGTACTTC. Translating gives CASSYGGTVYEQYF.

The CDR3 is CASSLSDRENTEAFF. CDR3 coding DNA: TGTGCCAGCTCACTCTCGGACAGGGAGAACACTGAAGCTTTCTTT. V is TRBV18 and J is TRBJ1-1; 8 positions match TRBD1. The CDR3 runs 15 residues. Trimming took 4 bases from V and 1 from J; bases not matched to a gene: 5. Germline CDR1 and CDR2: KGHSH and LQKENI. Filled out from reference TRBV18 and TRBJ1-1, the complete variable domain reads NAGVMQNPRHLVRRRGQEARLRCSPMKGHSHVYWYRQLPEEGLKFMVYLQKENIIDESGMPKERFSAEFPKEGPSILRIQQVVRGDSAAYFCASSLSDRENTEAFFGQGTRLTVV.

To note about this clone: Given the absence of the conserved phenylalanine or tryptophan at the CDR3 end, a read error is likely. The chain carries TRBV6-1 and TRBJ2-7; D is perhaps TRBD2 (6 bases). V lost 2 bases and J lost 2, with 13 bases in between. This CDR3 contains 15 residues. CDR1 MNHNS and CDR2 SASEGT come from the germline V gene. The chain's CDR3 is CASSEPRGGAYEQYL. Here the CDR3 DNA reads TGTGCCAGCAGTGAACCTCGGGGAGGAGCCTACGAGCAGTACCTC.

The chain couples TRBV4-1 to TRBJ2-3; the match to TRBD2 covers 14 bases. The V gene end was trimmed by 3 bases and the J gene end by 6 bases; junction bases not matched to a gene: 5. CDR3 size: 16 residues. Germline CDR1 reads MGHRA; CDR2 reads YSYEKL. The CDR3, as DNA: TGCGCCAGCAGCCACGGAGGACTAGCGGGGGGTGATACGCAGTATTTT. Translating it yields CASSHGGLAGGDTQYF.

The rearrangement uses TRBV5-1 and TRBJ2-2, with a tentative D call TRBD2 (5 bases). This CDR3 is built from 16 residues. Trimming took 0 bases from V and 2 from J, leaving 11 bases between them. Germline values: CDR1 SGHRS, CDR2 YFSETQ. This CDR3 reads CASSLVGGSNTGELFF. The CDR3 coding sequence is TGCGCCAGCAGCTTGGTTGGTGGGAGCAACACCGGGGAGCTGTTTTTT. Using reference TRBV5-1 and TRBJ2-2 for the parts outside the CDR3, the full variable domain is KAGVTQTPRYLIKTRGQQVTLSCSPISGHRSVSWYQQTPGQGLQFLFEYFSETQRNKGNFPGRFSGRQFSNSRSEMNVSTLELGDSALYLCASSLVGGSNTGELFFGEGSRLTVL.

The chain combines TRBV6-6 with TRBJ2-5, with 7 bases fitting TRBD2. Germline assignment: CDR1 MNHNY and CDR2 SVGAGI (reference sequence). V shed 2 bases, J shed 5 bases, and the junction held 5 bases outside the gene matches. This CDR3 has 14 amino acids. The CDR3 loop is CASSYLGRGETQYF. For the CDR3, the DNA is TGTGCCAGCAGTTACCTGGGGAGGGGTGAGACCCAGTACTTC.

This chain joins TRBV7-8 and TRBJ2-7, with D perhaps matching TRBD1 (5 bases). The germline V and J ends were trimmed by 5 bases and 2 bases, with 16 bases remaining between them. CDR3 size: 15 residues. CDR1 and CDR2 from the germline V gene are SGHVS and FQNEAQ. The CDR3, as DNA: TGTGCCAGCAGCAAAGACAGTGTCTCGCCCTACGAGCAGTACTTC. This codes for CASSKDSVSPYEQYF.